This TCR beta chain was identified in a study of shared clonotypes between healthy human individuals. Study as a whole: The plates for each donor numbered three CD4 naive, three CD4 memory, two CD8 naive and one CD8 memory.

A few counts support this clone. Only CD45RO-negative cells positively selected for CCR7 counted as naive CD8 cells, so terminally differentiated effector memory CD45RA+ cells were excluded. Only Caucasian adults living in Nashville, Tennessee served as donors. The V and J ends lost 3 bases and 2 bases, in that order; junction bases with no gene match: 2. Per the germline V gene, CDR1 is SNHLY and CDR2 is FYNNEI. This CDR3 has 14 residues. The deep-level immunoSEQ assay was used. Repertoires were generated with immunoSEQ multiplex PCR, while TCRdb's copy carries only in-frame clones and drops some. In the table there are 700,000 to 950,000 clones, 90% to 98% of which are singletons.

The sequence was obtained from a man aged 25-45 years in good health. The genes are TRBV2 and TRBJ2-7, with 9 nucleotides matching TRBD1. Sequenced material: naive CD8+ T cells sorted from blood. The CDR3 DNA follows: TGTGCCAGCAGTGACCGGGACAGGGCCTACGAGCAGTACTTC. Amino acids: CASSDRDRAYEQYF.